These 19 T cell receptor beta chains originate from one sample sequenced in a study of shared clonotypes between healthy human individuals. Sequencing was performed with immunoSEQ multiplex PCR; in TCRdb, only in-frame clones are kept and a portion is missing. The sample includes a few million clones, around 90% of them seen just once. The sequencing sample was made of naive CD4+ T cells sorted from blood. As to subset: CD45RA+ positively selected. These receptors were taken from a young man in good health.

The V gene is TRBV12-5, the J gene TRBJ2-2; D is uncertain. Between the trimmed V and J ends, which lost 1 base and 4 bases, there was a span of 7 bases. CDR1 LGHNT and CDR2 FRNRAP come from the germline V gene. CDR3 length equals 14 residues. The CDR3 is CASGLGQFTGELFF. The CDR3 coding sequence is TGTGCTAGTGGTTTGGGGCAGTTCACCGGGGAGCTGTTTTTT.

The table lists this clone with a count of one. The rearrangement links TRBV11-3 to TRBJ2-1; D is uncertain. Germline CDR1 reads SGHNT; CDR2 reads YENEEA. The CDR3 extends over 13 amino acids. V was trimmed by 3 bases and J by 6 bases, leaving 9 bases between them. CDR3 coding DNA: TGTGCCAGCAGCTTTGCAGGAGTCAATGAGCAGTTCTTC. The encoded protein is CASSFAGVNEQFF.

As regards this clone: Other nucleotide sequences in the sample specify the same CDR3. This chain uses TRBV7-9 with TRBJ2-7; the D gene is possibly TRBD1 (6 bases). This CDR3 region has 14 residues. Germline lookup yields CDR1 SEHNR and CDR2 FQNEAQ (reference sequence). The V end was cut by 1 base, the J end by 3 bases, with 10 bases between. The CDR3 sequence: CASSLGQGNYEQYF. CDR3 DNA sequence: TGTGCCAGCAGCTTAGGTCAGGGGAACTACGAGCAGTACTTC.

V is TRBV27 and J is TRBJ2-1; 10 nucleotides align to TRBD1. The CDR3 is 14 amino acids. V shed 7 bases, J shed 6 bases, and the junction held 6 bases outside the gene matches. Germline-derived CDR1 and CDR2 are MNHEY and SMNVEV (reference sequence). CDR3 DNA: TGTGCCAGCATTGGGGACAGGGGCCCCAATGAGCAGTTCTTC. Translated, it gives CASIGDRGPNEQFF.

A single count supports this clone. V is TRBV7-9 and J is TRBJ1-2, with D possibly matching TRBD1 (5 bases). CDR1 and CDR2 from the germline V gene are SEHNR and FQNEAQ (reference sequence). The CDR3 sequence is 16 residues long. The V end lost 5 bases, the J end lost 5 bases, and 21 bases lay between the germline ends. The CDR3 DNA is TGTGCCAGCAGCCCGGCAACGGGACTCTTAGGGTATGGCTACACCTTC. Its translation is CASSPATGLLGYGYTF.

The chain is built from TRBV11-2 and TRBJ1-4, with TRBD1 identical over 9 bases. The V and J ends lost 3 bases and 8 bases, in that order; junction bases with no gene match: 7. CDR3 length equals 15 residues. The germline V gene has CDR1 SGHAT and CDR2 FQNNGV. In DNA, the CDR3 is TGTGCCAGCAGCTTGGGACAGGGACAGTACGAAAAACTGTTTTTT. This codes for CASSLGQGQYEKLFF.

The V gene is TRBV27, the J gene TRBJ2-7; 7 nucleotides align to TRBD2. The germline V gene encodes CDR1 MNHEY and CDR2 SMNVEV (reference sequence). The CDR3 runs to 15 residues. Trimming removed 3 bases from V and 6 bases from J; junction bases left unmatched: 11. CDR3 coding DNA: TGTGCCAGCAGTTTTGTTAGAGCGGGGAATAGCGAGCAGTACTTC. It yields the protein CASSFVRAGNSEQYF.

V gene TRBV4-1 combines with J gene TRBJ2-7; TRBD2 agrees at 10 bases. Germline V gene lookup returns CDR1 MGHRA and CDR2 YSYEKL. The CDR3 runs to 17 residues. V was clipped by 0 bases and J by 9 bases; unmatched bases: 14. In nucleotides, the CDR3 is TGCGCCAGCAGCCAAGAGGGTAACCCCGGGACTAGCGCTGTGCAGTACTTC. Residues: CASSQEGNPGTSAVQYF.

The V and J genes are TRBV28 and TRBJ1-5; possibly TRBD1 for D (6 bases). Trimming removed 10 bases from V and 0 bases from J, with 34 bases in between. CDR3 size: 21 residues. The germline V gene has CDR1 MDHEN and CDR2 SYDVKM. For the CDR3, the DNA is TGTGCCACCCAAGGCGGTCCGACCCTGGATAATAGGGGGGATAGCAATCAGCCCCAGCATTTT. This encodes CATQGGPTLDNRGDSNQPQHF.

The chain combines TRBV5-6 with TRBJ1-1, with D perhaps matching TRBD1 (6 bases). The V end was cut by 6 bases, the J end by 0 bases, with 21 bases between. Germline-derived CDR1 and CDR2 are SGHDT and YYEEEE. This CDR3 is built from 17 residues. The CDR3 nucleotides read TGTGCCAGCACCGGGGTACGGGGGGCTTCCATGAACACTGAAGCTTTCTTT. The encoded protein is CASTGVRGASMNTEAFF.

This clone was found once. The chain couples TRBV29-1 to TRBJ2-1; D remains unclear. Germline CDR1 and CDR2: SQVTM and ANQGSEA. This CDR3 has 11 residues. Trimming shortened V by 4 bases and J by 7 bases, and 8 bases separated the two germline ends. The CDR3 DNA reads TGCAGCGTTGCATTTGGAAATGAGCAGTTCTTC. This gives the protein CSVAFGNEQFF.

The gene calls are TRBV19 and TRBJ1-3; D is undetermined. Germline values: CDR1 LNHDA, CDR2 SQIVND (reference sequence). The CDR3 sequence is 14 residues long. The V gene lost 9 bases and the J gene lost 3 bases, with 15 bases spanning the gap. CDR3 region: CASSLREGGNTIYF. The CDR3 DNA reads TGTGCCAGCTCTCTGAGGGAGGGTGGAAACACCATATATTTT.

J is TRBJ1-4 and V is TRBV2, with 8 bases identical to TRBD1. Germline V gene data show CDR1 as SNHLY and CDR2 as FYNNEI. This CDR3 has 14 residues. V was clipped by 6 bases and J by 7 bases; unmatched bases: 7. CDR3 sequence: CASRVQGGGEKLFF. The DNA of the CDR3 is TGTGCCAGCAGGGTACAGGGGGGCGGTGAAAAACTGTTTTTT.

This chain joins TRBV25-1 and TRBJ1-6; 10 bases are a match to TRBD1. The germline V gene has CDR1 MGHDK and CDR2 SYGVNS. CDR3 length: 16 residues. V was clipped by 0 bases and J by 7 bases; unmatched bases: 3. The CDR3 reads CASSEYPGQGNSPLHF. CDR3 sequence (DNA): TGTGCCAGCAGTGAATACCCGGGACAGGGGAATTCACCCCTCCACTTT.

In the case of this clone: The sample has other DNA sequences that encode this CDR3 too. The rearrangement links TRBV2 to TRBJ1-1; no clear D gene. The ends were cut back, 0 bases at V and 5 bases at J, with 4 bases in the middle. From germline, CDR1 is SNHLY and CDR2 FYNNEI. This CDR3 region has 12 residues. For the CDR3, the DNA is TGTGCCAGCAGTGAAGCGGGAACTGAAGCTTTCTTT. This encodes CASSEAGTEAFF.

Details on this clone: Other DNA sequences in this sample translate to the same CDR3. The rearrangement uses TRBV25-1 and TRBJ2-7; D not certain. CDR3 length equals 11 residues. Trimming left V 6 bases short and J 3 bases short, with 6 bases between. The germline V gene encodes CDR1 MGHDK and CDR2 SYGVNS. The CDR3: CASSPGYEQYF. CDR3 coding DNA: TGTGCCAGCAGCCCGGGCTACGAGCAGTACTTC.

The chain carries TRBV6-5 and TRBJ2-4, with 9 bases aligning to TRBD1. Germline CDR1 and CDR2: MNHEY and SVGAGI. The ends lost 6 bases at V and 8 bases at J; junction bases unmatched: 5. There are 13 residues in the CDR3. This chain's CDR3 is CASSMGQGYIQYF. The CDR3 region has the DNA TGTGCCAGCAGCATGGGACAGGGCTACATTCAGTACTTC.

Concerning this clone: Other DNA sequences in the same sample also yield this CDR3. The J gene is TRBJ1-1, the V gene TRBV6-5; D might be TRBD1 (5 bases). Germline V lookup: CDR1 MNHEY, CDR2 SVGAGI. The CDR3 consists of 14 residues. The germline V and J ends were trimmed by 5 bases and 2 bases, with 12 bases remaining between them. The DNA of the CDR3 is TGTGCCAGCAGTCTTCAGGGCTCTAACACTGAAGCTTTCTTT. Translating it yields CASSLQGSNTEAFF.

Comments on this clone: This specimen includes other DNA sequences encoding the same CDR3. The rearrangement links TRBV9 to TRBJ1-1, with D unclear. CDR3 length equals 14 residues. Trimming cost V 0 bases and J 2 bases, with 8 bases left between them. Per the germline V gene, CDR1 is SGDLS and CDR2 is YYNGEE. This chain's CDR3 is CASSVDLLNTEAFF. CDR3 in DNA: TGTGCCAGCAGCGTAGACCTGCTCAACACTGAAGCTTTCTTT.